This T cell receptor beta chain was recorded in a study of blood T cells in healthy people across ages. Study-level points and caveats: Per million T cells, the diversity of TCR beta decreased roughly linearly as age advanced. Researchers report that TCR beta diversity correlated strongly with naive T cell percentage.

Notes on this clonotype: The antigen remains unidentified.

Healthy Caucasian individuals from Russia aged 6 to 90 were enrolled as donors. Through a sample-barcoded 5' primer and a J-beta primer mix, a second PCR was run for about 6 to 12 cycles. TCRdb re-derived calls from the 5' RACE reads in MiXCR, one entry per CDR3 protein. Among some 1.7 million distinct CDR3 sequences listed, approximately 28% were seen once. The CDR3 has 17 residues. V gave up 2 bases and J gave up 4 bases; unmatched junction bases: 11. From germline, CDR1 is SGHAT and CDR2 FQNNGV. The receptor was derived from a woman in her 30s in good health. The chain recombines TRBV11-2 with TRBJ2-1; 7 bases fit TRBD2. Sequenced material: blood. The CDR3 nucleotides are TGTGCCAGCAGCTTAAATAGAGCGGGAAGATCGTACAATGAGCAGTTCTTC. It specifies CASSLNRAGRSYNEQFF.